Listed below are T cell receptor beta chains from one sample, sequenced in a study of CD8+ T cells in alopecia areata. Assay: immunoSEQ multiplex PCR; the TCRdb copy retains only in-frame clones and omits some. This sample has some 120,000 clones; over 60% occur once, and the top ten carry 5.7%. Source: CD4+ T cells sorted from blood, taken at week 4, from a patient treated with tofacitinib. The receptors originated from a human donor with alopecia areata. Both conserved end residues are part of each CDR3. The D gene is left open where the match is weak. Clone size is shown for a subset of rows, as once, few, many or a class of expanded clone.

d_gene: .; abundance: once; j_gene: TRBJ2-5; v_gene: TRBV7-2; CDR3nt: TGTGCCAGCAGCTTAGCGGACCCCGCCCGGGAGACCCAGTACTTC; CDR3aa: CASSLADPARETQYF
d_gene: .; abundance: .; j_gene: TRBJ1-2; v_gene: TRBV5-1; CDR3nt: TGCGCCAGCAGCTTGGGCGGGTTAGACGGCTACACCTTC; CDR3aa: CASSLGGLDGYTF
d_gene: .; abundance: .; j_gene: TRBJ2-7; v_gene: TRBV30; CDR3nt: TGTGCCTGGAGTCCATCTACCTACTACGAGCAGTACTTC; CDR3aa: CAWSPSTYYEQYF
d_gene: .; abundance: .; j_gene: TRBJ2-5; v_gene: TRBV6-5; CDR3nt: TGTGCCAGCAGTTACTCTCGAGAGACCCAGTACTTC; CDR3aa: CASSYSRETQYF
d_gene: .; abundance: .; j_gene: TRBJ1-1; v_gene: TRBV28; CDR3nt: TGTGCCATCAAGGGGACGAACACTGAAGCTTTCTTT; CDR3aa: CAIKGTNTEAFF
d_gene: .; abundance: .; j_gene: TRBJ1-2; v_gene: TRBV9; CDR3nt: TGTGCCAGCAGCGTAGGGCAATATGGCTACACCTTC; CDR3aa: CASSVGQYGYTF
d_gene: TRBD1; abundance: .; j_gene: TRBJ2-3; v_gene: TRBV29-1; CDR3nt: TGCAGCGTTGATAGACAGGGTGGAGATACGCAGTATTTT; CDR3aa: CSVDRQGGDTQYF
d_gene: TRBD1; abundance: .; j_gene: TRBJ2-1; v_gene: TRBV5-1; CDR3nt: TGCGCCAGCAATCAGGGGGACGATCGCAATGAGCAGTTCTTC; CDR3aa: CASNQGDDRNEQFF
d_gene: TRBD1; abundance: .; j_gene: TRBJ1-2; v_gene: TRBV4-3; CDR3nt: TGCGCCAGCAGCCAAGATGGCAGGGGGACCACCGGCTACACCTTC; CDR3aa: CASSQDGRGTTGYTF
d_gene: TRBD1; abundance: few; j_gene: TRBJ1-2; v_gene: TRBV6-6; CDR3nt: TGTGCCAGCAGTCCCGGGACAGGTCGCTATGGCTACACCTTC; CDR3aa: CASSPGTGRYGYTF
d_gene: .; abundance: few; j_gene: TRBJ2-3; v_gene: TRBV15; CDR3nt: TGTGCCACCAGCAGAGGGATTTCTAGCACAGATACGCAGTATTTT; CDR3aa: CATSRGISSTDTQYF
d_gene: .; abundance: .; j_gene: TRBJ1-1; v_gene: TRBV27; CDR3nt: TGTGCCAGCCTTCCTCCGAACACTGAAGCTTTCTTT; CDR3aa: CASLPPNTEAFF
d_gene: .; abundance: .; j_gene: TRBJ2-5; v_gene: TRBV4-1; CDR3nt: TGCGCCAGCAGCCTGCAACAGGGACCCGAGACCCAGTACTTC; CDR3aa: CASSLQQGPETQYF
d_gene: .; abundance: .; j_gene: TRBJ2-3; v_gene: TRBV19; CDR3nt: TGTGCCAGTAGTATGGGCGGCAAGTCAGATACGCAGTATTTT; CDR3aa: CASSMGGKSDTQYF
d_gene: .; abundance: .; j_gene: TRBJ2-2; v_gene: TRBV30; CDR3nt: TGTGCCTGGAGTCCCGCCGGGGAGCTGTTTTTT; CDR3aa: CAWSPAGELFF
d_gene: .; abundance: .; j_gene: TRBJ1-5; v_gene: TRBV30; CDR3nt: TGTGCCTGGAGTGTAGGGCCTCAGCCCCAGCATTTT; CDR3aa: CAWSVGPQPQHF
d_gene: .; abundance: .; j_gene: TRBJ2-5; v_gene: TRBV25-1; CDR3nt: TGTGCCAGCAGTGTGACAGAAGAGACCCAGTACTTC; CDR3aa: CASSVTEETQYF
d_gene: .; abundance: medium-sized; j_gene: TRBJ2-5; v_gene: TRBV4-3; CDR3nt: TGCGCCAGCAGCCAAGTCAGGACAGAGACCCAGTACTTC; CDR3aa: CASSQVRTETQYF
d_gene: .; abundance: .; j_gene: TRBJ2-1; v_gene: TRBV9; CDR3nt: TGTGCCAGCAGCGGGTGGAGGAGTAACAATGAGCAGTTCTTC; CDR3aa: CASSGWRSNNEQFF
d_gene: .; abundance: .; j_gene: TRBJ1-2; v_gene: TRBV29-1; CDR3nt: TGCAGCGTTGAGAGGCATTATGGCTACACCTTC; CDR3aa: CSVERHYGYTF
d_gene: .; abundance: .; j_gene: TRBJ2-3; v_gene: TRBV7-3; CDR3nt: TGTGCCAGCAGCGTATCCAGCGGCACAGATACGCAGTATTTT; CDR3aa: CASSVSSGTDTQYF
d_gene: TRBD1; abundance: .; j_gene: TRBJ1-5; v_gene: TRBV19; CDR3nt: TGTGCCAGTAGTACGACAGGGCGCAATCAGCCCCAGCATTTT; CDR3aa: CASSTTGRNQPQHF
d_gene: TRBD1; abundance: .; j_gene: TRBJ1-1; v_gene: TRBV29-1; CDR3nt: TGCAGCGTTGGGTGGGACAGGGATACTGAAGCTTTCTTT; CDR3aa: CSVGWDRDTEAFF
d_gene: .; abundance: .; j_gene: TRBJ2-7; v_gene: TRBV9; CDR3nt: TGTGCCAGCACCCCGGAGGCGGAGGGGGCCTACGAGCAGTACTTC; CDR3aa: CASTPEAEGAYEQYF
d_gene: TRBD1; abundance: .; j_gene: TRBJ2-7; v_gene: TRBV4-1; CDR3nt: TGCGCCAGCAGCCACCATCGGACAGGGGGAAACTACGAGCAGTACTTC; CDR3aa: CASSHHRTGGNYEQYF
d_gene: .; abundance: few; j_gene: TRBJ2-5; v_gene: TRBV15; CDR3nt: TGTGCCACCAGCAGAGGAGGAGGCAGTCAAGAGACCCAGTACTTC; CDR3aa: CATSRGGGSQETQYF
d_gene: .; abundance: once; j_gene: TRBJ2-7; v_gene: TRBV9; CDR3nt: TGTGCCAGCAGCGTAGAACGGGAAAGCTCCTACGAGCAGTACTTC; CDR3aa: CASSVERESSYEQYF
d_gene: .; abundance: few; j_gene: TRBJ2-5; v_gene: TRBV9; CDR3nt: TGTGCCAGCAGCGTAGAGTCAGGGATGAAGACCCAGTACTTC; CDR3aa: CASSVESGMKTQYF
d_gene: .; abundance: few; j_gene: TRBJ1-2; v_gene: TRBV10-3; CDR3nt: TGTGCCACCCACGGGCAGGAGGAGTATGGCTACACCTTC; CDR3aa: CATHGQEEYGYTF
d_gene: .; abundance: .; j_gene: TRBJ1-6; v_gene: TRBV4-1; CDR3nt: TGCGCCAGCAGCCAAGTTTACAGTTGGTCTAATTCACCCCTCCACTTT; CDR3aa: CASSQVYSWSNSPLHF
d_gene: TRBD1; abundance: .; j_gene: TRBJ2-1; v_gene: TRBV5-1; CDR3nt: TGCGCCAGCAGCCGGGACAGCAGCTCCTACAATGAGCAGTTCTTC; CDR3aa: CASSRDSSSYNEQFF
d_gene: .; abundance: .; j_gene: TRBJ2-5; v_gene: TRBV5-4; CDR3nt: TGTGCCAGCAGCCAACGGACTGAAGAGACCCAGTACTTC; CDR3aa: CASSQRTEETQYF
d_gene: TRBD1; abundance: .; j_gene: TRBJ2-1; v_gene: TRBV9; CDR3nt: TGTGCCAGCAGCGGGGACAGCTACAATGAGCAGTTCTTC; CDR3aa: CASSGDSYNEQFF
d_gene: .; abundance: .; j_gene: TRBJ2-5; v_gene: TRBV10-3; CDR3nt: TGTGCCATCGGGATGCAAGAGACCCAGTACTTC; CDR3aa: CAIGMQETQYF
d_gene: .; abundance: few; j_gene: TRBJ1-5; v_gene: TRBV6-9; CDR3nt: TGTGCCACCACAAGCAATCAGCCCCAGCATTTT; CDR3aa: CATTSNQPQHF
d_gene: .; abundance: once; j_gene: TRBJ2-3; v_gene: TRBV9; CDR3nt: TGTGCCAGCAGCGCCACTAGCTATTTCGGAGATACGCAGTATTTT; CDR3aa: CASSATSYFGDTQYF
d_gene: .; abundance: .; j_gene: TRBJ1-5; v_gene: TRBV2; CDR3nt: TGTGCCAGCAGAGAGCAGGGTAATAGCAATCAGCCCCAGCATTTT; CDR3aa: CASREQGNSNQPQHF
d_gene: TRBD2; abundance: .; j_gene: TRBJ2-3; v_gene: TRBV7-2; CDR3nt: TGTGCCAGCAGCTTAGGGGGAGGGCCGGATACGCAGTATTTT; CDR3aa: CASSLGGGPDTQYF
d_gene: TRBD1; abundance: few; j_gene: TRBJ1-2; v_gene: TRBV27; CDR3nt: TGTGCCAGCAGTACCGCGGACAGGGGGAGAGGTGGCTACACCTTC; CDR3aa: CASSTADRGRGGYTF
d_gene: .; abundance: once; j_gene: TRBJ2-2; v_gene: TRBV27; CDR3nt: TGTGCCAGCAGTCCGAACACCGGGGAGCTGTTTTTT; CDR3aa: CASSPNTGELFF
d_gene: TRBD2; abundance: few; j_gene: TRBJ2-5; v_gene: TRBV18; CDR3nt: TGTGCCAGCTCACCACAGCGGGGAGAAGAGACCCAGTACTTC; CDR3aa: CASSPQRGEETQYF